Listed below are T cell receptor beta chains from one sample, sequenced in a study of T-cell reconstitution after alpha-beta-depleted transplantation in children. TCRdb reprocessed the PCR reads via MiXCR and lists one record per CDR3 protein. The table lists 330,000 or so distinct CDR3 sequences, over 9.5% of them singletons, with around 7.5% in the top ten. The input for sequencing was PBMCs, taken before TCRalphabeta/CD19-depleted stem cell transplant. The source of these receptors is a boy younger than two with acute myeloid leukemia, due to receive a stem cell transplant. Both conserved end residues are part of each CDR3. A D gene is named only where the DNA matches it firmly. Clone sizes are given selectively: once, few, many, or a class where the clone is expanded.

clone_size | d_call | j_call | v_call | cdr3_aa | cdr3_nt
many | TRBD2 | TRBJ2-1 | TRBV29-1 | CSVPPAGGHWNEQFF | TGCAGCGTTCCCCCCGCGGGGGGGCACTGGAATGAGCAGTTCTTC
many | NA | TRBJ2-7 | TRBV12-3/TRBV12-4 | CASSQIWTTEQYF | TGTGCCAGCAGTCAAATTTGGACGACCGAGCAGTACTTC
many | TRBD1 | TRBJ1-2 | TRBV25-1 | CATSGQGEGYTF | TGTGCCACCTCCGGACAGGGAGAGGGCTACACCTTC
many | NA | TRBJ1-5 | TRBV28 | CASSLAASYQPQHF | TGTGCCAGCAGTTTAGCCGCGTCGTATCAGCCCCAGCATTTT
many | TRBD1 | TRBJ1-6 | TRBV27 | CASSLGTGNNSPLHF | TGTGCCAGCAGTTTGGGGACAGGGAATAATTCACCCCTCCACTTT
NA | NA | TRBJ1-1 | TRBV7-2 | CASSLRAGWDEAFF | TGTGCCAGCAGCTTAAGAGCGGGATGGGACGAAGCTTTCTTT
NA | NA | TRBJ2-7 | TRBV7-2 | CASSLWTLAYEQYF | TGTGCCAGCAGCCTTTGGACCTTAGCCTACGAGCAGTACTTC
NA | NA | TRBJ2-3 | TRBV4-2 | CASTLDIRTDTQYF | TGTGCCAGCACCCTAGATATTCGCACAGATACGCAGTATTTT
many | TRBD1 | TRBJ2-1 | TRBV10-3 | CAISSGTGGRGNEQFF | TGTGCCATCAGTTCCGGGACAGGGGGCAGGGGCAATGAGCAGTTCTTC
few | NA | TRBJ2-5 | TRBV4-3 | CASSQDRGGGEETQYF | TGCGCCAGCAGCCAAGATCGAGGGGGTGGAGAAGAGACCCAGTACTTC
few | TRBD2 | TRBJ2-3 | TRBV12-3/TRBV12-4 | CASSWGLAGGTDTQYF | TGTGCCAGCAGTTGGGGACTAGCGGGAGGTACAGATACGCAGTATTTT
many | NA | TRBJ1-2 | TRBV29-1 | CSVRQVSENYGYTF | TGCAGCGTTCGACAGGTGTCGGAGAACTATGGCTACACCTTC
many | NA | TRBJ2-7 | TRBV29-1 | CSVEAGSYEQYF | TGCAGCGTTGAGGCAGGGTCCTACGAGCAGTACTTC
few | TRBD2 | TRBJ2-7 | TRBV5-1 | CASSFSGRYLEEQYF | TGCGCCAGCAGTTTTAGCGGGAGGTATCTTGAAGAGCAGTACTTC
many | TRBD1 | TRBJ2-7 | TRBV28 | CASTPTGSTYEQYF | TGTGCCAGCACTCCGACAGGGTCTACCTACGAGCAGTACTTC
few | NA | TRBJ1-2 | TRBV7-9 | CASSFPWIANYGYTF | TGTGCCAGCAGCTTTCCCTGGATAGCTAACTATGGCTACACCTTC
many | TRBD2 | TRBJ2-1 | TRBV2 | CASMRTGLAVNEQFF | TGTGCCAGTATGCGAACGGGACTAGCGGTTAATGAGCAGTTCTTC
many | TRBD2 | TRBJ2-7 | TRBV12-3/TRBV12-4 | CASSATSGVSYEQYF | TGTGCCAGCAGTGCGACTAGCGGGGTCTCCTACGAGCAGTACTTC
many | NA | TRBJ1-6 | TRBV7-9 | CASSLGGRSPLHF | TGTGCCAGCAGCTTAGGGGGGAGATCACCCCTCCACTTT
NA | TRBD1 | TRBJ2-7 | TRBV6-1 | CASSETDRVYYEQYF | TGTGCCAGCAGTGAAACCGACAGGGTATACTACGAGCAGTACTTC
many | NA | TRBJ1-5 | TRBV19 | CASSIVMWGGNQPQHF | TGTGCCAGTAGTATTGTTATGTGGGGCGGCAATCAGCCCCAGCATTTT
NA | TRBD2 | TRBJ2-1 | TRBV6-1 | CASSVSGNSYNEQFF | TGTGCCAGCAGCGTTAGCGGGAACTCCTACAATGAGCAGTTCTTC
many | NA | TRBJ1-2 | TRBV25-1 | CASSDYGPYGYTF | TGTGCCAGCAGTGATTATGGCCCTTATGGCTACACCTTC
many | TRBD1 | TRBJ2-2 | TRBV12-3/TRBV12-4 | CASSRTGGHGELFF | TGTGCCAGCAGCCGGACAGGGGGTCACGGGGAGCTGTTTTTT
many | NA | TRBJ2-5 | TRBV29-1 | CSLSRGLETQYF | TGCAGTCTGAGTAGGGGGTTGGAGACCCAGTACTTC
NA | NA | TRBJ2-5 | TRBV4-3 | CASSQDLLQETQYF | TGCGCCAGCAGCCAAGATCTACTCCAAGAGACCCAGTACTTC
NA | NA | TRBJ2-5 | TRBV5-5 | CARSLPGEETQYF | TGTGCCCGCAGCTTGCCAGGGGAAGAGACCCAGTACTTC
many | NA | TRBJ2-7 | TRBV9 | CASSVAGTSYEQYF | TGTGCCAGCAGCGTAGCCGGGACATCCTACGAGCAGTACTTC
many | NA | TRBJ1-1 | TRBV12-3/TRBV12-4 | CASSLAPTGNTEAFF | TGTGCCAGCAGTTTAGCACCGACGGGAAACACTGAAGCTTTCTTT
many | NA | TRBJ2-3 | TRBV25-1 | CASSDPGGTDTQYF | TGTGCCAGCAGTGATCCGGGGGGCACAGATACGCAGTATTTT
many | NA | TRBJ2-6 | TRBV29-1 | CSVDIGGSGANVLTF | TGCAGCGTTGATATTGGGGGCTCTGGGGCCAACGTCCTGACTTTC
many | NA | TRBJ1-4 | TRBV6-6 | CASSYSEKLFF | TGTGCCAGCAGTTATAGTGAAAAACTGTTTTTT
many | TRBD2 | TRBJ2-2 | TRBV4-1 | CASSQVMTSGGTGELFF | TGCGCCAGCAGCCAAGTTATGACTAGCGGGGGGACCGGGGAGCTGTTTTTT
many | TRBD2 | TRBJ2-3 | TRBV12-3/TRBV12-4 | CASREPGLERYF | TGTGCCAGCAGAGAACCGGGACTAGAACGGTATTTT
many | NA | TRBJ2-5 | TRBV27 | CASSLQGGETQYF | TGTGCCAGCAGTTTACAGGGAGGAGAGACCCAGTACTTC
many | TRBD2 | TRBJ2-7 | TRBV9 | CASSVSGGSSYEQYF | TGTGCCAGCAGCGTTAGCGGGGGTAGCTCCTACGAGCAGTACTTC
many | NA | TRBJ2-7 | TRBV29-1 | CSVEAGRSHEQYF | TGCAGCGTTGAGGCGGGACGATCCCACGAGCAGTACTTC